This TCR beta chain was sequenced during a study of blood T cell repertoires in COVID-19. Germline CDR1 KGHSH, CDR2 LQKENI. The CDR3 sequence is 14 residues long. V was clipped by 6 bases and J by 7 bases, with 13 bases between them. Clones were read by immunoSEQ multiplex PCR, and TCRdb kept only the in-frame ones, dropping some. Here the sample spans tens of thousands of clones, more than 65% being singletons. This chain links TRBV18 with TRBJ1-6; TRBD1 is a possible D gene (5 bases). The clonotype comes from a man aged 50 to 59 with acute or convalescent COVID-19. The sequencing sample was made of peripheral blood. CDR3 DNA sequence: TGTGCCAGCTCGCAGGGTCTGGAGAATTCACCCCTCCACTTT. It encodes CASSQGLENSPLHF. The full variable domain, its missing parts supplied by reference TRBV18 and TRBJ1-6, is NAGVMQNPRHLVRRRGQEARLRCSPMKGHSHVYWYRQLPEEGLKFMVYLQKENIIDESGMPKERFSAEFPKEGPSILRIQQVVRGDSAAYFCASSQGLENSPLHFGNGTRLTVT.